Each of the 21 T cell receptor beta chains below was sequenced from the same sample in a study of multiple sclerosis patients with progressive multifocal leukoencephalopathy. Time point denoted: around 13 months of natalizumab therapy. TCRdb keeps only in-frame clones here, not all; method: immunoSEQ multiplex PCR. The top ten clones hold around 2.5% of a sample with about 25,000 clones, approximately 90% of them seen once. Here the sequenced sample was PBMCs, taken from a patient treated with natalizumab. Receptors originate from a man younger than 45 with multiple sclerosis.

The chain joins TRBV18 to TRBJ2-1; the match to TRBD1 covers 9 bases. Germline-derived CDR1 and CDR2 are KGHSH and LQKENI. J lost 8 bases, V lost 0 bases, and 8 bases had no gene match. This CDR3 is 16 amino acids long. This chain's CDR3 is CASSPPWDRAIDEQFF. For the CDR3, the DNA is TGTGCCAGCTCACCACCGTGGGACAGGGCTATAGATGAGCAGTTCTTC.

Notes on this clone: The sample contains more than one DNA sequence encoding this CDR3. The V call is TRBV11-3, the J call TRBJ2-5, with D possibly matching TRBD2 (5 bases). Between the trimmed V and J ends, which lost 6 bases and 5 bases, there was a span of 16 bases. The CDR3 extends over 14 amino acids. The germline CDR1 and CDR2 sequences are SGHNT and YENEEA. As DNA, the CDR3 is TGTGCCAGCAGTCAAGGAGCGCGGGCGGAGACCCAGTACTTC. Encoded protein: CASSQGARAETQYF.

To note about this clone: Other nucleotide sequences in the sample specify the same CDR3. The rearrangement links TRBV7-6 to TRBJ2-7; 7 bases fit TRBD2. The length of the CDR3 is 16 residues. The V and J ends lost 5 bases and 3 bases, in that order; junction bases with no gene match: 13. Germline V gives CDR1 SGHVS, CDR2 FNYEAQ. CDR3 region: CASSPGGWGGNYEQYF. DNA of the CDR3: TGTGCCAGCAGCCCGGGTGGGTGGGGGGGAAACTACGAGCAGTACTTC. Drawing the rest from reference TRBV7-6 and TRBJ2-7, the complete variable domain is GAGVSQSPRYKVTKRGQDVALRCDPISGHVSLYWYRQALGQGPEFLTYFNYEAQQDKSGLPNDRFSAERPEGSISTLTIQRTEQRDSAMYRCASSPGGWGGNYEQYFGPGTRLTVT.

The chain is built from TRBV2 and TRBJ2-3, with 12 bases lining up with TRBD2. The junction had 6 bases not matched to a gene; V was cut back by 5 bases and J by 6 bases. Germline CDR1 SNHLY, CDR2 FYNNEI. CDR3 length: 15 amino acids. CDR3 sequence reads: CASSRLAGVADTQYF. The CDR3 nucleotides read TGTGCCAGCAGTAGACTAGCGGGAGTAGCGGATACGCAGTATTTT. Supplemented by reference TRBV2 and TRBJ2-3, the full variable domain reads EPEVTQTPSHQVTQMGQEVILRCVPISNHLYFYWYRQILGQKVEFLVSFYNNEISEKSEIFDDQFSVERPDGSNFTLKIRSTKLEDSAMYFCASSRLAGVADTQYFGPGTRLTVL.

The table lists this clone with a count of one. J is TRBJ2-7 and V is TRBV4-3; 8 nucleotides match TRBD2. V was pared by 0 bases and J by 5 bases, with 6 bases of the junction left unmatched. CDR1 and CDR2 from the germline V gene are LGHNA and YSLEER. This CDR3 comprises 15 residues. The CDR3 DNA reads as TGCGCCAGCAGCCAAGAAAGCGGGAGCCTCCACGAGCAGTACTTC. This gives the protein CASSQESGSLHEQYF.

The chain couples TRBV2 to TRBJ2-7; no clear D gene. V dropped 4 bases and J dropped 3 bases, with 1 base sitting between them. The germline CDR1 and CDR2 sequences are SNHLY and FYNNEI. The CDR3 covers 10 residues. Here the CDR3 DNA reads TGTGCCAGCAGTGGCTACGAGCAGTACGTC. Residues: CASSGYEQYV.

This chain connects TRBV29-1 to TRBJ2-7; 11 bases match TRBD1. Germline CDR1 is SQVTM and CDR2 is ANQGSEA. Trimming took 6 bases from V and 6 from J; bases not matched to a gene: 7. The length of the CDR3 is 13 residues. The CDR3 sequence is CSVAGTGGGEQYF. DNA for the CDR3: TGCAGCGTCGCAGGGACAGGGGGTGGCGAGCAGTACTTC.

The CDR3 sequence: CASSFLGTSGTAYEQYF. In nucleotides, the CDR3 is TGTGCCAGCAGTTTCCTTGGGACTAGCGGGACGGCCTACGAGCAGTACTTC. The chain employs TRBV27 and TRBJ2-7; TRBD2 agrees at 13 bases. This CDR3 contains 17 residues. Germline trimming cut 3 bases from V and 2 bases from J; bases unmatched to any gene: 7. CDR1 is MNHEY and CDR2 is SMNVEV in the germline V gene (reference sequence).

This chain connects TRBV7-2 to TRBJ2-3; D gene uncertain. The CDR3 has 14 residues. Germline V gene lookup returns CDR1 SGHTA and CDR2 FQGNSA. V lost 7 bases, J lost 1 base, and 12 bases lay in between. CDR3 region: CASKVYSGTDTQYF. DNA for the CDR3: TGTGCCAGCAAGGTCTACTCGGGCACAGATACGCAGTATTTT.

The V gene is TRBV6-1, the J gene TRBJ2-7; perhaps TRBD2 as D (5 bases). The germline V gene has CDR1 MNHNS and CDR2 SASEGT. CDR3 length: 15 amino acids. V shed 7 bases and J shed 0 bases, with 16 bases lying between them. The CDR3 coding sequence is TGTGCCAGCACCGAAACTAGTTACAGCTCCTACGAGCAGTACGTC. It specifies CASTETSYSSYEQYV.

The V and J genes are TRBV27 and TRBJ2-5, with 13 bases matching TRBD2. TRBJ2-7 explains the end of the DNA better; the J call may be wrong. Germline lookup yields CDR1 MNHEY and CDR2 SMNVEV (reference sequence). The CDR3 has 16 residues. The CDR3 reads CASSSRTSGSVYEQYF. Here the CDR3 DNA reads TGTGCCAGCAGTTCCAGGACTAGCGGGAGTGTCTACGAGCAGTACTTC.

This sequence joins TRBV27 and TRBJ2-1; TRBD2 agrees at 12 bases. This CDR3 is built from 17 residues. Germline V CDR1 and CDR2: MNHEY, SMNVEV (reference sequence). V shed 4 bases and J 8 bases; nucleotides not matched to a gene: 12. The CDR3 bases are TGTGCCAGCAGTTCGTTCACCCTGACTAGCGGGAGCTATGAGCAGTTCTTC. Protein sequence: CASSSFTLTSGSYEQFF.

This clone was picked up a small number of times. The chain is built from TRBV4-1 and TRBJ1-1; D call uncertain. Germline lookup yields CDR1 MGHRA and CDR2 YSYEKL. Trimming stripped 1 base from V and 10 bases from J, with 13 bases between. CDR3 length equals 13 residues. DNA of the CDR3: TGCGCCAGCAGCCAAGCAGGCTCGCCGAGAGCTTTCTTT. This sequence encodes CASSQAGSPRAFF.

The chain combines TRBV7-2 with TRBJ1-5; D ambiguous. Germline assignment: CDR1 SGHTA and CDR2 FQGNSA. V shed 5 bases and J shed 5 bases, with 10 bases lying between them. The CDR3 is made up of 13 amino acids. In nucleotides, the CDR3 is TGTGCCAGCAGCCGCCCACCGGATCAGCCCCAGCATTTT. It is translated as CASSRPPDQPQHF.

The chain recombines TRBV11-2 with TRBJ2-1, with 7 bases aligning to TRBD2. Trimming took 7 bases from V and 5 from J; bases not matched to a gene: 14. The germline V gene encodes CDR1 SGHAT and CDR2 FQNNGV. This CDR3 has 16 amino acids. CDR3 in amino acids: CASTARPRGSHNEQFF. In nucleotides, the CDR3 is TGTGCCAGCACCGCTCGCCCCCGCGGGAGCCACAATGAGCAGTTCTTC.

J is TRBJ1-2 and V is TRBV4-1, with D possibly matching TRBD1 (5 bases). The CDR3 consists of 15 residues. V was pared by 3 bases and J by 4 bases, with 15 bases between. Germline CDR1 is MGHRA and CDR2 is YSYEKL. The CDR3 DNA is TGCGCCAGCAGCCACCCTGCAACAGGATCCTATGGCTACACCTTC. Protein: CASSHPATGSYGYTF.

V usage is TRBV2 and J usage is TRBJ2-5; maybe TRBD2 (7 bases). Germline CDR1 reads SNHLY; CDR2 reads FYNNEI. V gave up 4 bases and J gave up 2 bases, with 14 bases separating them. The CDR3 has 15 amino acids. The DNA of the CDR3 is TGTGCCAGCAGTGTCCCAAGGGGGGGGCAAGAGACCCAGTACTTC. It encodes CASSVPRGGQETQYF.

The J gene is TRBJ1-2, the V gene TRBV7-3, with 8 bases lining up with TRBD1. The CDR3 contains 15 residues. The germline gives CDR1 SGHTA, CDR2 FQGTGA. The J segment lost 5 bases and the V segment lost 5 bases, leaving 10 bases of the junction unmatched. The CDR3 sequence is CASSPTGGLRYGYTF. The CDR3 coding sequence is TGTGCCAGCAGCCCCACAGGGGGACTGCGATATGGCTACACCTTC.

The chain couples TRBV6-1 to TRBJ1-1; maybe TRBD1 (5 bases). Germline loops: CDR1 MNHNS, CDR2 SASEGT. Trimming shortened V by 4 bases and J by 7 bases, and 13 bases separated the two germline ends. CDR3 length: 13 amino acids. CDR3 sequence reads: CASSGEVRGEAFF. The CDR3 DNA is TGTGCCAGCAGTGGTGAGGTTAGGGGTGAAGCTTTCTTT.

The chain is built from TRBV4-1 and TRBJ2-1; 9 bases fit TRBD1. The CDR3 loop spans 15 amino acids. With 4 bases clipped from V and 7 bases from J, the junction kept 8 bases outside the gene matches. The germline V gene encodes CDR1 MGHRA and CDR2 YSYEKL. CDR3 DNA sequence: TGCGCCAGCAGCCCGGGACAGGGTATATCAAATGAGCAGTTCTTC. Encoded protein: CASSPGQGISNEQFF.

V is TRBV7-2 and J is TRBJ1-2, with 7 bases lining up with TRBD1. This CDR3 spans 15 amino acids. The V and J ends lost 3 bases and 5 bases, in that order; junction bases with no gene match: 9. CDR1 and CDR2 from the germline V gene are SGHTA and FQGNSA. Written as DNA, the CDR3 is TGTGCCAGCAGCTTGTTGACCTGGACAGGATATGGCTACACCTTC. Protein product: CASSLLTWTGYGYTF.